Reported below is one T cell receptor beta chain. The data were taken from a study of blood T cell repertoires in COVID-19. Study-level information: The samples span acute and convalescent COVID-19 from the United States, Italy and Spain. The cDNA or gDNA used as material had been derived from T cells, B-cell-depleted T cells, or PBMCs.

Germline CDR1 SGDLS, CDR2 YYNGEE. CDR3 length: 19 amino acids. Trimming took 0 bases from V and 2 from J; bases not matched to a gene: 9. TCRdb keeps only in-frame clones here, not all; method: immunoSEQ multiplex PCR. The sample has hundreds of thousands of clones, 70% to 90% seen once. Sequenced sample: peripheral blood. The genes are TRBV9 and TRBJ1-4; 11 bases align to TRBD1. This clonotype was obtained from a woman aged 80 or over with acute or convalescent COVID-19. For the CDR3, the DNA is TGTGCCAGCAGCGTAGAGGGGGACAGGGGGTTGAGGACTAATGAAAAACTGTTTTTT. Protein product: CASSVEGDRGLRTNEKLFF.